The 13 T cell receptor beta chains below all came from one sample that was sequenced in a study of blood T cells in healthy people across ages (dated by TCRdb to about 2015). Libraries came from 5' RACE. For sequencing, an Illumina HiSeq 2500 was employed. The second PCR ran for about 6 to 12 cycles and used a J-beta primer mix along with a sample-barcoded 5' primer. The public reads were run again by TCRdb, first through fastp at Q25 and then through MiXCR, and only productive beta chains were kept. For every CDR3 protein sequence, its rows merge into one entry that carries the most common genes and DNA. Across this sample there are about 1.4 million distinct CDR3 sequences, with approximately 63% seen only once. Jointly, the top ten make up 6.5% to 8.5% of the sample. The material sequenced was blood. These TCRs come from a man younger than 30 in good health.

This clonotype has only a few counts. The chain employs TRBV27 and TRBJ2-1; 9 bases are shared with TRBD1. This CDR3 spans 15 amino acids. J gave up 8 bases and V 6 bases, and 11 bases lay outside the gene matches. Germline-derived CDR1 and CDR2 are MNHEY and SMNVEV (reference sequence). The CDR3 DNA is TGTGCCAGCAGCTCCGGGACAGGGATTACACATGAGCAGTTCTTC. Its translation: CASSSGTGITHEQFF.

A few counts support this clonotype. The chain recombines TRBV12-3 or TRBV12-4 with TRBJ2-3; TRBD2 matches 8 bases. J lost 14 bases, V lost 4 bases, and 14 bases had no gene match. This CDR3 is built from 14 residues. CDR3 nucleotides: TGTGCCAGCAGTTCTATCTCCGGGGGGCGGGGGGCGTATTTT. Translation gives CASSSISGGRGAYF.

This clonotype was seen just once. This chain joins TRBV5-1 and TRBJ2-3; 8 bases map to TRBD2. There are 16 residues in the CDR3. Trimming cost V 4 bases and J 2 bases; bases outside gene matches: 9. Germline V gene lookup returns CDR1 SGHRS and CDR2 YFSETQ. The CDR3 sequence: CASSGAGGSPTDTQYF. CDR3 nucleotides: TGCGCCAGCAGCGGGGCGGGAGGCTCGCCCACAGATACGCAGTATTTT.

Here the CDR3 reads CATQWGGGPQHF. CDR3 nucleotides: TGTGCCACCCAGTGGGGCGGTGGGCCCCAGCATTTT. The chain uses TRBV24-1 and TRBJ1-5; possible D gene TRBD1, 5 bases. Germline V CDR1 and CDR2: KGHDR, SFDVKD. The V and J ends lost 9 bases and 9 bases respectively, with 14 bases between them. The CDR3 spans 12 residues.

V usage is TRBV27 and J usage is TRBJ1-1, with 7 bases lining up with TRBD1. The CDR3 length is 16 residues. The germline V gene encodes CDR1 MNHEY and CDR2 SMNVEV (reference sequence). Trimming took 6 bases from V and 5 from J; bases not matched to a gene: 15. CDR3 loop: CASRETGYAGWTEAFF. CDR3 nucleotides: TGTGCCAGCAGGGAGACAGGGTATGCTGGGTGGACTGAAGCTTTCTTT.

The gene calls are TRBV6-6 and TRBJ1-5; D is uncertain. The CDR3 is 13 amino acids. V lost 8 bases and J lost 3, with 11 bases in between. From germline, CDR1 is MNHNY and CDR2 SVGAGI (reference sequence). CDR3 DNA sequence: TGTGCCAGCCGGGCAGCCACCAATCAGCCCCAGCATTTT. Protein: CASRAATNQPQHF.

This clonotype was observed at least ten times. The V and J genes are TRBV12-3 or TRBV12-4 and TRBJ2-5; D is possibly TRBD1 (5 bases). Trimming cost V 2 bases and J 2 bases, with 12 bases left between them. CDR3 size: 15 residues. The CDR3 here is CASSLPLGQQETQYF. The CDR3 DNA reads TGTGCCAGCAGTTTACCACTGGGGCAGCAAGAGACCCAGTACTTC.

The genes are TRBV4-1 and TRBJ2-7; tentative D call: TRBD2 (6 bases). CDR3 length equals 16 residues. V lost 0 bases and J 3 bases, leaving 15 bases between the germline ends. Germline V CDR1 and CDR2: MGHRA, YSYEKL. CDR3: CASSQDSRLALYEQYF. The CDR3 nucleotides read TGCGCCAGCAGCCAAGATTCCCGGCTAGCGCTCTACGAGCAGTACTTC.

The chain uses TRBV3-1 and TRBJ1-5; D gene ambiguous. V lost 1 base, J lost 0 bases, and 4 bases lay in between. The CDR3 is 14 residues long. The germline V gene encodes CDR1 LGHDT and CDR2 YNNKEL (reference sequence). The CDR3 DNA follows: TGTGCCAGCAGCCAAGCGGTTAGCAATCAGCCCCAGCATTTT. Protein product: CASSQAVSNQPQHF.

CDR3 loop: CATLTGTGEQYF. CDR3 bases: TGTGCCACCCTAACCGGGACAGGCGAGCAGTACTTC. V and J are TRBV27 and TRBJ2-7, with 8 bases identical to TRBD1. Germline assignment: CDR1 MNHEY and CDR2 SMNVEV (reference sequence). Trimming took 10 bases from V and 6 from J; bases not matched to a gene: 8. This CDR3 contains 12 residues.

The chain is built from TRBV27 and TRBJ2-3; 8 bases are a match to TRBD2. After removal of 3 bases from V and 2 bases from J, the junction contained 4 bases not matched to a gene. The CDR3 loop spans 15 amino acids. Per germline, CDR1 MNHEY and CDR2 SMNVEV (reference sequence). For the CDR3, the DNA is TGTGCCAGCAGTTTCCAGCGGGGGAACACAGATACGCAGTATTTT. Its protein is CASSFQRGNTDTQYF.

The V call is TRBV7-2, the J call TRBJ2-1; D remains unclear. The CDR3 consists of 15 residues. Between the trimmed V and J ends, which lost 1 base and 6 bases, there was a span of 13 bases. Looked up from germline, CDR1 is SGHTA and CDR2 is FQGNSA. In DNA form, the CDR3 reads TGTGCCAGCAGCTTAGGAGCCAGCCCGGCCAATGAGCAGTTCTTC. Translating gives CASSLGASPANEQFF.

This clonotype was counted once. The rearrangement joins TRBV3-1 to TRBJ1-6; no clear D gene. This CDR3 has 15 residues. The germline CDR1 and CDR2 sequences are LGHDT and YNNKEL (reference sequence). Trimming stripped 4 bases from V and 4 bases from J, with 11 bases between. CDR3 DNA sequence: TGTGCCAGCAGCCCCTTCACGGGATATAATTCACCCCTCCACTTT. Translated, it gives CASSPFTGYNSPLHF.